Listed here are 18 T cell receptor beta chains from one sample, sequenced in a study of long-term antiretroviral therapy in people with HIV. They ran version v3.0 of the immunoSEQ assay at survey level. Libraries were prepared by immunoSEQ multiplex PCR; TCRdb keeps only in-frame clonotypes and omits some of them. The table includes about 21,000 clones, almost 85% detected once. Sample: unsorted PBMCs, taken 0.5 years after starting antiretroviral therapy. These receptors were taken from a man younger than 30 with HIV.

V and J are TRBV19 and TRBJ2-7; the D is unclear. Trimming left V 3 bases short and J 3 bases short, with 15 bases between. This CDR3 region has 15 residues. CDR1 is LNHDA and CDR2 is SQIVND in the germline V gene (reference sequence). The CDR3 protein is CASSMLPNSFYEQYF. CDR3 DNA: TGTGCCAGTAGTATGCTCCCGAATTCGTTCTACGAGCAGTACTTC.

The chain recombines TRBV4-2 with TRBJ1-3; D not resolved. This CDR3 has 13 amino acids. In germline, CDR1 is LGHNA, CDR2 YNFKEQ. The V gene lost 2 bases and the J gene lost 4 bases, with 6 bases spanning the gap. The CDR3 region has the DNA TGTGCCAGCAGCCAACTAGGCGGAAACACCATATATTTT. Translated: CASSQLGGNTIYF.

The rearrangement uses TRBV28 and TRBJ2-7; 8 bases fit TRBD1. Per the germline V gene, CDR1 is MDHEN and CDR2 is SYDVKM. The V and J ends lost 7 bases and 5 bases, in that order; junction bases with no gene match: 7. The length of the CDR3 is 13 residues. Here the CDR3 reads CASMETGEDEQYF. The DNA for the CDR3 is TGTGCCAGCATGGAGACAGGGGAGGACGAGCAGTACTTC.

This sequence joins TRBV7-2 and TRBJ2-1; weak D call: TRBD1 (6 bases). V shed 4 bases and J shed 0 bases, with 10 bases lying between them. The germline V gene has CDR1 SGHTA and CDR2 FQGNSA. The CDR3 length is 15 residues. The CDR3 region has the DNA TGTGCCAGCAGCTGGACAGAGAGCTCCTACAATGAGCAGTTCTTC. This encodes CASSWTESSYNEQFF.

This clone was picked up one time. The CDR3 reads CASSLDRNSYEQYF. CDR3 coding DNA: TGTGCCAGCAGTTTAGACAGGAATTCCTACGAGCAGTACTTC. The V gene is TRBV6-6, the J gene TRBJ2-7; D may be TRBD1 (6 bases). Germline CDR1 reads MNHNY; CDR2 reads SVGAGI (reference sequence). Trimming left V 4 bases short and J 1 base short, with 11 bases between. This CDR3 is built from 14 residues.

CDR3 sequence (DNA): TGTGCCAGCAGCGACGGACTCATGGCAGATGAAAAACTGTTTTTT. It is translated as CASSDGLMADEKLFF. V and J are TRBV11-2 and TRBJ1-4, with D uncertain. The CDR3 has 15 residues. Germline V gene sequence: CDR1 SGHAT, CDR2 FQNNGV. V was cut by 5 bases and J by 6 bases, with 16 bases left in between.

This clone was seen a single time. The rearrangement uses TRBV13 and TRBJ2-5; D remains ambiguous. The CDR3 runs 13 residues. Germline CDR1 and CDR2: PRHDT and FYEKMQ (reference sequence). Trimming shortened V by 5 bases and J by 0 bases, and 7 bases separated the two germline ends. The DNA for the CDR3 is TGTGCCAGCAGCGTAGAAAACCAAGAGACCCAGTACTTC. Residues: CASSVENQETQYF.

The chain employs TRBV6-5 and TRBJ2-1; TRBD1 agrees at 11 bases. Germline V gene sequence: CDR1 MNHEY, CDR2 SVGAGI. The CDR3 covers 14 residues. V lost 6 bases, J lost 6 bases, and 4 bases stayed unmatched. The CDR3 is CASSRGTGGNEQFF. The CDR3 DNA reads TGTGCCAGCAGCCGAGGGACAGGGGGCAATGAGCAGTTCTTC.

The chain couples TRBV28 to TRBJ2-1; D is possibly TRBD1 (6 bases). This CDR3 region has 14 residues. The ends were cut back, 4 bases at V and 2 bases at J, with 9 bases in the middle. Germline lookup yields CDR1 MDHEN and CDR2 SYDVKM. The DNA for the CDR3 is TGTGCCAGCAGTTGGGCAGGGGCCTACAATGAGCAGTTCTTC. As protein: CASSWAGAYNEQFF.

This clone has more than one count but fewer than ten. The genes are TRBV30 and TRBJ2-3; D is uncertain. The germline V gene encodes CDR1 GTSNPN and CDR2 SVGIG (reference sequence). V was shortened by 2 bases and J by 2 bases, with 17 bases between the two germline ends. This CDR3 region has 16 residues. The CDR3 DNA reads TGTGCCTGGAGTAGAAAGGTTTCTAGAAACACAGATACGCAGTATTTT. Amino acids: CAWSRKVSRNTDTQYF.

This clone was observed a handful of times. The rearrangement links TRBV28 to TRBJ2-1, with TRBD2 matching 10 bases. This CDR3 region has 15 residues. Per the germline V gene, CDR1 is MDHEN and CDR2 is SYDVKM. Trimming took 0 bases from V and 7 from J; bases not matched to a gene: 3. Here the CDR3 DNA reads TGTGCCAGCAGTTTATGGAGCGGGGGGGCAAATGAGCAGTTCTTC. Residues: CASSLWSGGANEQFF.

The genes are TRBV11-2 and TRBJ2-7, with TRBD2 matching 11 bases. The germline V gene encodes CDR1 SGHAT and CDR2 FQNNGV. Unmatched junction bases numbered 11, after V lost 0 bases and J lost 1 base. The length of the CDR3 is 19 residues. CDR3 in amino acids: CASSLDEISGGGRSYEQYF. For the CDR3, the DNA is TGTGCCAGCAGCTTAGATGAAATTAGCGGGGGGGGGAGGTCCTACGAGCAGTACTTC.

The sample holds one count of this clone. The chain uses TRBV16 and TRBJ1-5, with D maybe TRBD1 (5 bases). Germline V gives CDR1 KGHSY, CDR2 FQNENV. The CDR3 length is 17 residues. The V end was cut by 0 bases, the J end by 1 base, with 13 bases between. CDR3 residues: CASSQSGRKASNQPQHF. CDR3 nucleotide sequence: TGTGCCAGCAGCCAATCGGGGCGCAAAGCCAGCAATCAGCCCCAGCATTTT.

The chain recombines TRBV4-2 with TRBJ2-5, with D unclear. The ends were cut back, 4 bases at V and 4 bases at J, with 16 bases in the middle. This CDR3 comprises 15 residues. Germline V gene sequence: CDR1 LGHNA, CDR2 YNFKEQ. In DNA form, the CDR3 reads TGTGCCAGCAGCCTGAGAGGTGAGGACGCAGAGACCCAGTACTTC. Protein product: CASSLRGEDAETQYF.

The chain uses TRBV7-9 and TRBJ2-5; no definite D call. The CDR3 is 10 residues long. The germline CDR1 and CDR2 sequences are SEHNR and FQNEAQ (reference sequence). With 8 bases removed from V and 2 bases from J, the gap between germline ends came to 3 bases. For the CDR3, the DNA is TGTGCCAGCGGTCAAGAGACCCAGTACTTC. This gives the protein CASGQETQYF.

This chain uses TRBV30 with TRBJ1-2; D call uncertain. The CDR3 is 13 residues long. Between the trimmed V and J ends, which lost 2 bases and 2 bases, there was a span of 9 bases. Germline V gene data show CDR1 as GTSNPN and CDR2 as SVGIG (reference sequence). The CDR3 reads CAWSRTANYGYTF. For the CDR3, the DNA is TGTGCCTGGAGTAGGACGGCGAACTATGGCTACACCTTC.

The rearrangement uses TRBV7-2 and TRBJ2-7; no reliable D call. The germline V gene has CDR1 SGHTA and CDR2 FQGNSA. The V end was cut by 5 bases, the J end by 4 bases, with 9 bases between. CDR3 size: 12 residues. This CDR3 is CASSPHMYEQYF. The CDR3 DNA is TGTGCCAGCAGCCCGCACATGTACGAGCAGTACTTC.

The V gene is TRBV4-2, the J gene TRBJ2-3; D may be TRBD2 (6 bases). V was trimmed by 4 bases and J by 6 bases, leaving 14 bases between them. CDR3 length: 14 amino acids. CDR1 is LGHNA and CDR2 is YNFKEQ in the germline V gene. The CDR3 sequence is CASSLGLEGDTQYF. CDR3 DNA sequence: TGTGCCAGCAGCCTCGGACTGGAGGGGGATACGCAGTATTTT.